This T cell receptor (beta chain) is drawn from a study of OX40 agonist ivuxolimab in advanced cancers. Study at large: At 0.01 to 10 mg/kg, ivuxolimab was administered intravenously to patients every 2 weeks. Dose-escalation patients were diagnosed with hepatocellular carcinoma, melanoma, renal cell cancer or head and neck cancer. Whole-study findings and limits: Among the lowest peripheral clonal expansion occurred in 0.1-3.0 mg/kg partial responders.

On this clone: Its antigen is not identified.

The CDR3 covers 16 residues. Germline V gene data show CDR1 as SGHNT and CDR2 as YYREEE (reference sequence). V lost 0 bases, J lost 0 bases, and 10 bases lay in between. Using immunoSEQ multiplex PCR, the repertoire was profiled, and TCRdb retains in-frame clones only, with some absent. The table lists tens of thousands of clones, approximately 85% of them singletons, with roughly 6% in the top ten. J is TRBJ2-1 and V is TRBV5-4; D is possibly TRBD2 (5 bases). This TCR was recovered from an adult with an advanced solid tumor such as melanoma, head and neck, liver or kidney cancer. The material sequenced was CD4+ or CD8+ T cells sorted from blood, taken in a trial of the OX40 agonist ivuxolimab. CDR3 in amino acids: CASSLDEGSSYNEQFF. DNA for the CDR3: TGTGCCAGCAGCTTGGACGAAGGGAGCTCCTACAATGAGCAGTTCTTC.